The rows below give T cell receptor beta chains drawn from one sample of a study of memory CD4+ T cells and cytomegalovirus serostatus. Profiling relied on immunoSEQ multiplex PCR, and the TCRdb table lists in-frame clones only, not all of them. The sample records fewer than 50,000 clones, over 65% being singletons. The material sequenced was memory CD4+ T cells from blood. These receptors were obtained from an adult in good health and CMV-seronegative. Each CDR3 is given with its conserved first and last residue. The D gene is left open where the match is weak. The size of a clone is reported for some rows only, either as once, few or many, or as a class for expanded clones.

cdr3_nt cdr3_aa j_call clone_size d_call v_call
TGTGCCACCAGCAGGGGGGACACCGGGGAGCTGTTTTTT CATSRGDTGELFF TRBJ2-2 . . TRBV15
TGTGCCAGCAGCTCCGGGACAGGGCCTCTCATCTCTGGAAACACCATATATTTT CASSSGTGPLISGNTIYF TRBJ1-3 . TRBD1 TRBV7-9
TGTGCCAGCAGCTTAGCGTCTAGCGGGTTCTACCCCTACAATGAGCAGTTCTTC CASSLASSGFYPYNEQFF TRBJ2-1 . TRBD2 TRBV7-2
TGTGCCAGCAGTTTTGATAGCGGGAGAATACATGAGCAGTTCTTC CASSFDSGRIHEQFF TRBJ2-1 . TRBD2 TRBV28
TGTGCCAGCAGTCCTCGCGCCCCATACAATGAGCAGTTCTTC CASSPRAPYNEQFF TRBJ2-1 medium-sized . TRBV27
TGTGCCAGCAGCTTAATGTCGGGGCCCGGGGAGCTGTTTTTT CASSLMSGPGELFF TRBJ2-2 . . TRBV5-4
TGTGCCACCGAGACAGGGCTAGGGAGAGGGACCCAGTACTTC CATETGLGRGTQYF TRBJ2-5 few TRBD1 TRBV15
TGTGCCAGCAGCGTTACCGGTAACTCCTACGAGCAGTACTTC CASSVTGNSYEQYF TRBJ2-7 . . TRBV9
TGTGCCAGCAGTTACTTCTCCGAGGTTCAAGAGACCCAGTACTTC CASSYFSEVQETQYF TRBJ2-5 . . TRBV6-6
TGTGCCAGTAGTAGGGGGGTGAGTAGCGCCCGCACAGATACGCAGTATTTT CASSRGVSSARTDTQYF TRBJ2-3 . . TRBV19
TGTGCCAGCAGCTTGGGACTAGCGGATAGCACAGATACGCAGTATTTT CASSLGLADSTDTQYF TRBJ2-3 . TRBD2 TRBV5-8
TGTGCCAGTAAACCACCGGGGGCCAACGTCCTGACTTTC CASKPPGANVLTF TRBJ2-6 . . TRBV19
TGTGCCAGCAGCCTTAACAGGGGGCCTAGCACAGATACGCAGTATTTT CASSLNRGPSTDTQYF TRBJ2-3 . TRBD1 TRBV5-4
TGTGCCAGCAGTTTTTTCGTCGGTCAGGACTCCTACGAGCAGTACTTC CASSFFVGQDSYEQYF TRBJ2-7 few . TRBV28
TGCGCCAGCAGCCAACAGGCGAGCGGCAACACCGGGGAGCTGTTTTTT CASSQQASGNTGELFF TRBJ2-2 . . TRBV4-3
TGTGCCAGTAGTATGGTCACCGGGGGGAATGGCTACACCTTC CASSMVTGGNGYTF TRBJ1-2 once . TRBV19
TGTGCCTGGAGTGTAGGCGTCAAGAGTCTGTTTTTT CAWSVGVKSLFF TRBJ1-4 few . TRBV30
TGCGCCAGCAGCTTGGCGACAGGGGTAGTCACTGAAGCTTTCTTT CASSLATGVVTEAFF TRBJ1-1 once TRBD1 TRBV5-1
TGTGCCAGCAGTTACTTCAACACCGGGGAGCTGTTTTTT CASSYFNTGELFF TRBJ2-2 . . TRBV6-6
TGTGCCAGCAGTTTATTGGACAGTCAGAGCAATCAGCCCCAGCATTTT CASSLLDSQSNQPQHF TRBJ1-5 . . TRBV28
TGCGCCAGCAGCCAAGATTTGTGGACCCAAGGCGAAAAACTGTTTTTT CASSQDLWTQGEKLFF TRBJ1-4 . . TRBV4-3
TGTGCCAGCAGTGGGTACAGCTCCTACGAGCAGTACTTC CASSGYSSYEQYF TRBJ2-7 few . TRBV6-1
TGTGCCAGCAGTTTCCGGGAGGCGGGCGGGGAGACCCAGTACTTC CASSFREAGGETQYF TRBJ2-5 few TRBD2 TRBV28
TGTGCCAGCTCTACAGATTATAATTCACCCCTCCACTTT CASSTDYNSPLHF TRBJ1-6 . . TRBV27
TGTGCCAGCAGCACCACGCGGGACAGGGGCAATGGCTACACCTTC CASSTTRDRGNGYTF TRBJ1-2 . TRBD1 TRBV7-2
TGTGCCAGCAGCTGGACCGGGACACCTAACTATGGCTACACCTTC CASSWTGTPNYGYTF TRBJ1-2 . . TRBV7-9
TGCGCCAGCAGCCGGAACGGGAGAGGCACAGATACGCAGTATTTT CASSRNGRGTDTQYF TRBJ2-3 . . TRBV4-3
TGCGCCAGCAGCTTGGAAAGGGCGGGGGCCTACGAGCAGTACTTC CASSLERAGAYEQYF TRBJ2-7 . TRBD2 TRBV5-1
TGTGCCAGCAGTGAACAGGTGTCCTCCCACGAGCAGTACTTC CASSEQVSSHEQYF TRBJ2-7 . . TRBV25-1
TGTGCCAGCAGTGACTCCAGAGGGACAGATACGCAGTATTTT CASSDSRGTDTQYF TRBJ2-3 few . TRBV6-5
TGTGCCAGCGTATGGGGGGGGAACACCGGGGAGCTGTTTTTT CASVWGGNTGELFF TRBJ2-2 . TRBD2 TRBV28
TGTGCCTGGAAAACGGGACAGGGTTGGACAGATACGCAGTATTTT CAWKTGQGWTDTQYF TRBJ2-3 . TRBD1 TRBV30
TGCAGCGTTGGACAGTCCTCTGGAAACACCATATATTTT CSVGQSSGNTIYF TRBJ1-3 . . TRBV29-1
TGTGCCAGCAGTTTCCGGGACCGCCCTTACGAGCAGTACTTC CASSFRDRPYEQYF TRBJ2-7 . . TRBV6-6
TGTGCCAGTAGTACCCCTCAGGGGGTGGTCACTGAAGCTTTCTTT CASSTPQGVVTEAFF TRBJ1-1 . TRBD1 TRBV19
TGTGCCAGCAGCCAAGATATCTCCGGGGAGCTGTTTTTT CASSQDISGELFF TRBJ2-2 . . TRBV7-9
TGTGCCAGCAGCCTAGAAGTAGCGGATTTAACAGATACGCAGTATTTT CASSLEVADLTDTQYF TRBJ2-3 few . TRBV4-2
TGCGCCAGCAGCTTGAACTCGGGGCGAGGATATGAGCAGTTCTTC CASSLNSGRGYEQFF TRBJ2-1 once . TRBV5-1
TGTGCCAGCTCAGAACAGGGAAACTATGGCTACACCTTC CASSEQGNYGYTF TRBJ1-2 . . TRBV18
TGTGCCGGGGGCTTCGGCACTGAAGCTTTCTTT CAGGFGTEAFF TRBJ1-1 . . TRBV18
TGTGCCAGCAGTAATTTAGCGGGAGGATACTACGAGCAGTACTTC CASSNLAGGYYEQYF TRBJ2-7 . TRBD2 TRBV6-5
TGTGCCAGCAGCCGCGACGGGCGGACAGATACGCAGTATTTT CASSRDGRTDTQYF TRBJ2-3 . . TRBV7-2
TGTGCCTGGAGTTTGGCGGACTCCTACGAGCAGTACTTC CAWSLADSYEQYF TRBJ2-7 . . TRBV30
TGTGCCAGCAGCTTAGAGAACGCTATTACCGGGGAGCTGTTTTTT CASSLENAITGELFF TRBJ2-2 . . TRBV7-2
TGTGCCAGCAGCCTGCTTTTGGGGACTGAGACCCAGTACTTC CASSLLLGTETQYF TRBJ2-5 . . TRBV14